One sample yielded the 18 T cell receptor beta chains listed below, sequenced in a study of T cell repertoires in cytomegalovirus infection. TCRdb itself ran the reads through MiXCR, one entry per CDR3 protein. The sample shows around 530,000 distinct CDR3 sequences, approximately 15% of them seen only once. The sample comprised CD8+ T cells from PBMCs. These receptors were collected from a human donor in good health (CMV status not recorded). Some clones in this sample may be carry-over from other donors' samples.

The CDR3 sequence is CASTPAEVDYEQYF. DNA of the CDR3: TGTGCCAGCACCCCCGCGGAGGTAGACTACGAGCAGTACTTC. The chain has TRBV28 and TRBJ2-7, with a tentative D call TRBD2 (5 bases). Trimming took off 7 bases at V and 3 bases at J, with 16 bases between the two ends. Germline V gene lookup returns CDR1 MDHEN and CDR2 SYDVKM. The CDR3 is 14 residues long. The full variable domain, its missing parts supplied by reference TRBV28 and TRBJ2-7, is DVKVTQSSRYLVKRTGEKVFLECVQDMDHENMFWYRQDPGLGLRLIYFSYDVKMKEKGDIPEGYSVSREKKERFSLILESASTNQTSMYLCASTPAEVDYEQYFGPGTRLTVT.

Note on this clonotype: Germline is not matched at one junction end, which may reflect a read error. The chain recombines TRBV7-6 with TRBJ2-7; no firm D call. The CDR3 totals 14 residues. The V gene's germline CDR1 is SGHVS and CDR2 FNYEAQ. The CDR3, as DNA: TGTGCCAGCAGCCCTTCCTCGATACCATACGAGAAGTACTTC. Translating it yields CASSPSSIPYEKYF.

This clonotype was seen at least ten times. The chain links TRBV7-6 to TRBJ2-7; D not resolved. Germline lookup yields CDR1 SGHVS and CDR2 FNYEAQ. CDR3 length equals 15 residues. Trimming removed 6 bases from V and 0 bases from J, with 15 bases in between. CDR3 coding DNA: TGTGCCAGCAGTCTAAAGGCTACCAGCTCCTACGAGCAGTACTTC. Its translation is CASSLKATSSYEQYF.

This clonotype came up many times. This chain connects TRBV6-6 to TRBJ2-2; TRBD1 agrees at 11 bases. This CDR3 is built from 16 residues. Looked up from germline, CDR1 is MNHNY and CDR2 is SVGAGI (reference sequence). Trimming cost V 0 bases and J 6 bases; bases outside gene matches: 3. The CDR3 nucleotides read TGTGCCAGCAGTTACTCCGGGACAGGGGGGCCCGGGGAGCTGTTTTTT. Protein sequence: CASSYSGTGGPGELFF.

There are many counts of this clonotype. The chain couples TRBV6-6 to TRBJ2-7, with D possibly called TRBD1 or TRBD2 (5 bases each). The CDR3 has 16 amino acids. CDR1 and CDR2 from the germline V gene are MNHNY and SVGAGI (reference sequence). V lost 0 bases to trimming and J lost 3 bases, with 15 bases between them. CDR3: CASSYSREQDDYEQYF. Written as DNA, the CDR3 is TGTGCCAGCAGTTACTCGAGGGAACAGGATGACTACGAGCAGTACTTC.

Of note for this clonotype: A clone one base away is much larger, so this may be a read error. V and J are TRBV12-3 or TRBV12-4 and TRBJ2-5; possibly TRBD2 for D (6 bases). This CDR3 has 13 residues. CDR3 residues: CTSRKGGGETQYF. The CDR3 nucleotides read TGTACCAGCCGAAAGGGAGGAGGAGAGACCCAGTACTTC.

This clonotype was detected many times. The V gene is TRBV12-3 or TRBV12-4, the J gene TRBJ2-2; 7 nucleotides line up with TRBD1. Trimming at V came to 6 bases and at J to 6 bases, leaving 7 bases not matched to a gene. This CDR3 is built from 14 residues. The CDR3 sequence is CASRPTGLPGELFF. In nucleotides, the CDR3 is TGTGCCAGCAGGCCGACAGGGTTGCCCGGGGAGCTGTTTTTT.

The table lists this clonotype with many counts. V gene TRBV6-5 combines with J gene TRBJ1-4; 9 bases map to TRBD1. The CDR3 extends over 20 amino acids. Germline V gene lookup returns CDR1 MNHEY and CDR2 SVGAGI. Unmatched junction bases numbered 12, after V lost 0 bases and J lost 1 base. CDR3 loop: CASSYSRVAQGAETNEKLFF. CDR3 sequence (DNA): TGTGCCAGCAGTTACTCGAGGGTCGCACAGGGGGCGGAAACTAATGAAAAACTGTTTTTT.

This clonotype has more than one count but fewer than ten. The chain uses TRBV4-2 and TRBJ2-7; TRBD2 is a possible D gene (6 bases). Between the trimmed V and J ends, which lost 0 bases and 1 base, there was a span of 13 bases. Germline assignment: CDR1 LGHNA and CDR2 YNFKEQ. This CDR3 spans 16 amino acids. For the CDR3, the DNA is TGTGCCAGCAGCCAAGACACGAGCGGGCAATCCTACGAGCAGTACTTC. Translating it yields CASSQDTSGQSYEQYF.

The genes are TRBV18 and TRBJ1-5; 9 positions agree with TRBD1. V shed 3 bases and J 4 bases; nucleotides not matched to a gene: 4. The CDR3 is 15 amino acids. Germline CDR1 reads KGHSH; CDR2 reads LQKENI. The chain's CDR3 is CASSPWDRVNQPQHF. Written as DNA, the CDR3 is TGTGCCAGCTCACCCTGGGACAGGGTTAATCAGCCCCAGCATTTT.

This clonotype showed up many times. CDR3 nucleotides: TGTGCCAGCAGTTCCCCCCCCCCCGGGCACACTGAAGCTTTCTTT. Translating it yields CASSSPPPGHTEAFF. The rearrangement uses TRBV28 and TRBJ1-1; D call uncertain. V was pared by 4 bases and J by 3 bases, with 15 bases between. The CDR3 has 15 amino acids. The germline V gene has CDR1 MDHEN and CDR2 SYDVKM.

This clonotype was counted between two and nine times. The V gene is TRBV13, the J gene TRBJ2-7; 7 bases line up with TRBD2. Germline V CDR1 and CDR2: PRHDT, FYEKMQ (reference sequence). Trimming cost V 2 bases and J 5 bases; bases outside gene matches: 9. CDR3 length equals 15 residues. CDR3 protein: CASSLSRTRIHEQYF. The CDR3 nucleotides read TGTGCCAGCAGCTTAAGTAGGACTAGGATACACGAGCAGTACTTC.

This clonotype was seen repeatedly, ten times or more. The chain combines TRBV11-2 with TRBJ2-2; D is tentatively TRBD1 or TRBD2 (5 bases each). Germline values: CDR1 SGHAT, CDR2 FQNNGV. CDR3 length equals 14 residues. Trimming left V 5 bases short and J 6 bases short, with 13 bases between. CDR3: CASSPFLGAGELFF. Here the CDR3 DNA reads TGTGCCAGCAGCCCCTTTTTGGGGGCCGGGGAGCTGTTTTTT.

In this sample, this clonotype turned up a few times. This chain joins TRBV4-1 and TRBJ2-1, with 8 bases matching TRBD1. Germline V gene sequence: CDR1 MGHRA, CDR2 YSYEKL. The CDR3 extends over 13 amino acids. Trimming cost V 4 bases and J 7 bases; bases outside gene matches: 3. The CDR3 DNA reads as TGCGCCAGCAGCCTTCGACAGGGGAATGAGCAGTTCTTC. Residues: CASSLRQGNEQFF.

This clonotype was recorded a few times. The CDR3 loop is CASSFGGRFTEAFF. DNA of the CDR3: TGTGCCAGCAGTTTCGGGGGGAGGTTCACTGAAGCTTTCTTT. This chain uses TRBV27 with TRBJ1-1, with D perhaps matching TRBD1 (5 bases). The CDR3 spans 14 residues. Germline lookup yields CDR1 MNHEY and CDR2 SMNVEV (reference sequence). Trimming shortened V by 3 bases and J by 4 bases, and 12 bases separated the two germline ends.

This clonotype was seen many times. The J gene is TRBJ2-3, the V gene TRBV7-6, with TRBD1 matching 8 bases. The CDR3 contains 15 residues. V trimming: 3 bases; J trimming: 4 bases; junction bases outside the gene matches: 6. The V gene's germline CDR1 is SGHVS and CDR2 FNYEAQ. The CDR3 DNA is TGTGCCAGCAGCTTGGACAGGGTGATTGCAGATACGCAGTATTTT. Encoded protein: CASSLDRVIADTQYF.

Ten or more counts support this clonotype. The rearrangement joins TRBV7-9 to TRBJ2-5; TRBD1 agrees at 7 bases. The CDR3 runs to 18 residues. Germline CDR1 and CDR2: SEHNR and FQNEAQ (reference sequence). J was trimmed by 0 bases and V by 3 bases; bases with no gene match: 13. The CDR3 region is CASSFPKTGSQYQETQYF. The CDR3 DNA follows: TGTGCCAGCAGCTTTCCCAAGACAGGGAGCCAGTACCAAGAGACCCAGTACTTC.

This clonotype was seen many times. The rearrangement links TRBV11-1 to TRBJ1-4, with TRBD1 matching over 7 bases. This CDR3 is 16 amino acids long. The germline V gene has CDR1 SGHAT and CDR2 FQDESV (reference sequence). The J segment lost 11 bases and the V segment lost 5 bases, leaving 17 bases of the junction unmatched. CDR3 in DNA: TGTGCCAGCAGCCCTCGATTCACCGGGACAGAAAGGAAACTGTTTTTT. Its translation is CASSPRFTGTERKLFF.